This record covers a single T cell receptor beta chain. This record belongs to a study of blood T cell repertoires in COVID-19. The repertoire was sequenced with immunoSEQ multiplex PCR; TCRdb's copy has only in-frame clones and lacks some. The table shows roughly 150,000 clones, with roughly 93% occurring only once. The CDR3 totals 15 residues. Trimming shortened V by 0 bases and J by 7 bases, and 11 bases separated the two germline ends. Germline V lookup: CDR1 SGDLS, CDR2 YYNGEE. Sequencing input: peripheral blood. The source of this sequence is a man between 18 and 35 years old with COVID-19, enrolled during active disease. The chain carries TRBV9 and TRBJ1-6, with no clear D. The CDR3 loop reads CASSVAIERNSPLHF. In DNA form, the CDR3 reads TGTGCCAGCAGCGTAGCCATAGAACGGAATTCACCCCTCCACTTT.